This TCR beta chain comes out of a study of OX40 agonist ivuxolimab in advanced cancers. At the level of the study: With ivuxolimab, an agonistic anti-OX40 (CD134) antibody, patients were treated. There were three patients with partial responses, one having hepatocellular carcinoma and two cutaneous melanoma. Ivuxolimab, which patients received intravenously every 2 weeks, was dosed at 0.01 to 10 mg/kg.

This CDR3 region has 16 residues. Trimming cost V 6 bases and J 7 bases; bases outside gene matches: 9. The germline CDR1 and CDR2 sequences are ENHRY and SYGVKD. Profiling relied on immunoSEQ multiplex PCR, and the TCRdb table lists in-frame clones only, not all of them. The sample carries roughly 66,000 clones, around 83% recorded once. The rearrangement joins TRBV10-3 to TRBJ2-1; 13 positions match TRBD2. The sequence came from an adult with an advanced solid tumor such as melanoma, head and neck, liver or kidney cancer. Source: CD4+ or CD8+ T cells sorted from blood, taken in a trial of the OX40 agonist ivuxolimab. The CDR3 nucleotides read TGTGCCATCAGGGGCTTTCCGGGACTAGCGGGAAATGAGCAGTTCTTC. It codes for CAIRGFPGLAGNEQFF.